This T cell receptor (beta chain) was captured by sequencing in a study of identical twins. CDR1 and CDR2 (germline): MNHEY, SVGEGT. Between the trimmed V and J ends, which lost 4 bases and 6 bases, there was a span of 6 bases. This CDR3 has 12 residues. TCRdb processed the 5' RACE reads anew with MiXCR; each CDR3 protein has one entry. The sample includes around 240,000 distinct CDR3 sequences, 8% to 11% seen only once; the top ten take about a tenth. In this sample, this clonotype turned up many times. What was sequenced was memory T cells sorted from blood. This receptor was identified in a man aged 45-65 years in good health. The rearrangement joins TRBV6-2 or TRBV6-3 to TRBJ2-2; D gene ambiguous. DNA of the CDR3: TGTGCCAGCAGTTCAGTGGCCGGGGAGCTGTTTTTT. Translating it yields CASSSVAGELFF.